This section outlines one T cell receptor (beta chain) sequence together with its context. Its antigen remains unidentified. After isolation, RNA underwent reverse transcription to generate cDNA as the sequencing template. The method was immunoSEQ multiplex PCR; TCRdb's version includes in-frame clones alone and lacks a portion of them. The sample holds about 100,000 clones, roughly 56% seen once. This CDR3 is built from 17 residues. Looked up from germline, CDR1 is MGHRA and CDR2 is YSYEKL. V shed 4 bases and J 2 bases; nucleotides not matched to a gene: 10. The record originates from a study of CD8+ T cells in alopecia areata. In the study overall: Severity scores in treated patients reflected the percentage of scalp affected.

Points from the study as a whole: During tofacitinib treatment, many expanded lesional clones remained in scalp and blood. Especially in alopecia totalis/universalis, lesional scalp showed greater clonality than normal scalp did.

Treatment of the sample: oral pan-JAK inhibitor, 5-10 mg twice daily. Patients with alopecia areata provided lesional scalp punch biopsies as well as peripheral blood. This material consisted of CD8+ T cells sorted from blood, taken at approximately week 56, from a patient treated with tofacitinib. This receptor was taken from a human donor with alopecia areata. The rearrangement links TRBV4-1 to TRBJ1-5; TRBD1 matches 8 bases. The CDR3: CASSPRAGGMGNQPQHF. In DNA form, the CDR3 reads TGCGCCAGCAGCCCTAGGGCAGGGGGCATGGGCAATCAGCCCCAGCATTTT.